A single sample is the source of the 4 T cell receptor beta chains below, sequenced in a study of read filtering for tumor transcriptome and immune sequencing. This library used roughly 0.4 ug RNA and molecular barcoded adaptors spanning alpha/delta and beta/gamma chains. TCRdb ran MiXCR on the reads and lists one entry per CDR3 protein. Among fewer than 30,000 distinct CDR3 sequences listed, around 20% were seen once. Source material: a population of CD138-negative cells sorted from bone marrow. The receptors were sampled from a donor at least 40 years old with multiple myeloma.

In regard to this clonotype: Given a far larger clone just one base away, this is likely a sequencing read error. CDR3 loop: CASSLATSGRANEQFF. As DNA, the CDR3 is TGTGCCAGCAGCCTCGCGACTAGCGGGAGGGCCAATGAGCAGTTCTTC. The chain has TRBV7-3 and TRBJ2-1; 14 bases match TRBD2. This CDR3 spans 16 amino acids. Germline CDR1 reads SGHTA; CDR2 reads FQGTGA. V shed 5 bases, J shed 6 bases, and the junction held 6 bases outside the gene matches. The variable domain in full, completed from reference TRBV7-3 and TRBJ2-1, reads GAGVSQTPSNKVTEKGKYVELRCDPISGHTALYWYRQSLGQGPEFLIYFQGTGAADDSGLPNDRFFAVRPEGSVSTLKIQRTERGDSAVYLCASSLATSGRANEQFFGPGTRLTVL.

The V gene is TRBV9, the J gene TRBJ2-2; D ambiguous. V was trimmed by 1 base and J by 1 base, leaving 5 bases between them. CDR3 length: 14 residues. CDR1 and CDR2 (germline): SGDLS, YYNGEE. CDR3 sequence reads: CASSVTMNTGELFF. The CDR3, as DNA: TGTGCCAGCAGCGTAACCATGAACACCGGGGAGCTGTTTTTT.

By frequency in the sample, this clonotype is medium-sized. This sequence joins TRBV3-1 and TRBJ2-7; D gene uncertain. The V gene lost 0 bases and the J gene lost 2 bases, with 11 bases spanning the gap. The CDR3 is made up of 15 amino acids. Germline-derived CDR1 and CDR2 are LGHDT and YNNKEL (reference sequence). The CDR3 DNA sequence: TGTGCCAGCAGCCAAGATGTGGAAGGTGCCTACGAGCAGTACTTC. It is translated as CASSQDVEGAYEQYF.

This clonotype was picked up many times. The V call is TRBV28, the J call TRBJ1-1; D ambiguous. V lost 3 bases and J lost 7, with 9 bases in between. There are 12 residues in the CDR3. Germline CDR1 is MDHEN and CDR2 is SYDVKM. The CDR3 DNA reads TGTGCCAGCAGTTTGGTGGCGGGTGAAGCTTTCTTT. As protein: CASSLVAGEAFF.